This is a list of T cell receptor beta chains from one sample in a study of T cell responses to AZD1222 COVID-19 vaccine. Generated by immunoSEQ multiplex PCR, the TCRdb table keeps only in-frame clones and is missing some. The table has 140,000 or so clones, around 90% seen once. This sample comprised peripheral blood, obtained 28 days after the second dose of the MenACWY control vaccine. These receptors were taken from an adult who received the MenACWY meningococcal vaccine as a control. Each CDR3 is given with its conserved first and last residue. Fields, in order: V gene, D gene, J gene, clone size, CDR3 DNA, CDR3 protein. A D gene is named only where the DNA matches it firmly. Some rows mark clone size as missing; the rest say once, few, many or name a class of expanded clone.

TRBV6-5	NA	TRBJ1-5	NA	TGTGCCAGCAGTTACTCCGGGGTCAATCAGCCCCAGCATTTT	CASSYSGVNQPQHF
TRBV6-4	NA	TRBJ2-3	many	TGTGCCAGCAGTGACGACGGCACAGATACGCAGTATTTT	CASSDDGTDTQYF
TRBV5-1	NA	TRBJ2-1	few	TGCGCCAGCAGCTTGTATGGGGACCTTTACAATGAGCAGTTCTTC	CASSLYGDLYNEQFF
TRBV7-6	TRBD1	TRBJ1-2	NA	TGTGCCAGCAGCTTAGATGCAGGGGGCGGCTATGGCTACACCTTC	CASSLDAGGGYGYTF
TRBV5-1	NA	TRBJ1-4	once	TGCGCCAGCAGCTTGGACAGGCCCCCTAATGAAAAACTGTTTTTT	CASSLDRPPNEKLFF
TRBV6-5	TRBD1	TRBJ1-2	NA	TGTGCCAGCGGCAGACAGGGAGGTTCTAACTATGGCTACACCTTC	CASGRQGGSNYGYTF
TRBV9	NA	TRBJ2-2	NA	TGTGCCAGCAGCGCGAAACCTTCCGGGGAGCTGTTTTTT	CASSAKPSGELFF
TRBV5-1	NA	TRBJ1-1	NA	TGCGCCAGCAGGACCCACCCCGCCGACACTGAAGCTTTCTTT	CASRTHPADTEAFF
TRBV19	NA	TRBJ1-5	NA	TGTGCCAGTAGTAAACTCCCGGGCGAGCGTCAGCCCCAGCATTTT	CASSKLPGERQPQHF
TRBV6-1	NA	TRBJ1-1	NA	TGTGCCAGCAGTGACCACTCGCGGGGGACGGCTTTCTTT	CASSDHSRGTAFF
TRBV29-1	NA	TRBJ1-1	NA	TGCAGCGTTGACACTAACACTGAAGCTTTCTTT	CSVDTNTEAFF
TRBV19	NA	TRBJ2-7	many	TGTGCCAGTAGTATAGAAGGCGGACTCGGCGAGCAGTACTTC	CASSIEGGLGEQYF
TRBV28	TRBD1	TRBJ2-5	NA	TGTGCCAGCAGTAGCAGGGGGAGCGAGACCCAGTACTTC	CASSSRGSETQYF
TRBV19	NA	TRBJ1-5	NA	TGTGCCAGTAGAGGAATCGCTTATCAGCCCCAGCATTTT	CASRGIAYQPQHF
TRBV25-1	NA	TRBJ2-2	NA	TGTGCCAGCAGTGACCAGACAGCGAACACCGGGGAGCTGTTTTTT	CASSDQTANTGELFF
TRBV4-3	TRBD1	TRBJ2-7	once	TGCGCCAGCAGCCTTGAGGGCAGGGGGTCCTACGAGCAGTACTTC	CASSLEGRGSYEQYF
TRBV5-4	TRBD2	TRBJ2-1	NA	TGTGCCAGCAGTCGATTTAGCGGGGAGGGTGAGCAGTTCTTC	CASSRFSGEGEQFF
TRBV6-2/TRBV6-3	TRBD1	TRBJ1-1	NA	TGTGCCAGCAGTTGGAAGATTACAGGGGAAATGAACACTGAAGCTTTCTTT	CASSWKITGEMNTEAFF
TRBV18	NA	TRBJ2-1	NA	TGTGCCAGCTCACCACCGATTCGAGGGGCGCAGAATGAGCAGTTCTTC	CASSPPIRGAQNEQFF
TRBV9	TRBD1	TRBJ1-2	few	TGTGCCAGCATACGACAGGGTACCAACTATGGCTACACCTTC	CASIRQGTNYGYTF
TRBV12-3/TRBV12-4	NA	TRBJ2-3	NA	TGTGCCAGCAATGCCTTTGGTACGCAGTATTTT	CASNAFGTQYF
TRBV7-9	TRBD1	TRBJ2-4	NA	TGTGCCAGCAGCGACCAGCGACAGGGGGCAACCATTCAGTACTTC	CASSDQRQGATIQYF
TRBV7-2	NA	TRBJ1-2	NA	TGTGCCAGCAGCTTAAACCAGAACCCTAACTATGGCTACACCTTC	CASSLNQNPNYGYTF
TRBV6-2/TRBV6-3	NA	TRBJ1-5	NA	TGTGCCAGCAGTTACACCGACAGAACAAATCAGCCCCAGCATTTT	CASSYTDRTNQPQHF
TRBV19	TRBD1	TRBJ2-3	NA	TGTGCCAGTAGCCGCCGGGACAGTATCACAGATACGCAGTATTTT	CASSRRDSITDTQYF
TRBV11-1	TRBD1	TRBJ1-1	once	TGTGCCAGCAGCTTAAGACAGGGGGCGATGAACACTGAAGCTTTCTTT	CASSLRQGAMNTEAFF
TRBV5-1	NA	TRBJ2-1	NA	TGCGCCAGCAGCTTGGGAGAGACCTATTGGGCCTACAATGAGCAGTTCTTC	CASSLGETYWAYNEQFF
TRBV19	NA	TRBJ1-5	NA	TGTGCCAGTAGGTCGGTATTGCAGCCCCAGCATTTT	CASRSVLQPQHF
TRBV19	TRBD2	TRBJ2-1	NA	TGTGCCAGTAGTATAGTAGAGCTAGCGGGAGGGAGCTCCTACAATGAGCAGTTCTTC	CASSIVELAGGSSYNEQFF
TRBV11-3	NA	TRBJ1-2	NA	TGTGCCAGCAGCTTCCAAGGGGGAGCCTACTATGGCTACACCTTC	CASSFQGGAYYGYTF
TRBV20-1	NA	TRBJ2-7	NA	TGCAGTGCTAGAGTAGGATACGAGCAGTACTTC	CSARVGYEQYF
TRBV5-1	NA	TRBJ1-1	once	TGCGCCAGCAGCTCGTATTCTGTTGGGTACACTGAAGCTTTCTTT	CASSSYSVGYTEAFF